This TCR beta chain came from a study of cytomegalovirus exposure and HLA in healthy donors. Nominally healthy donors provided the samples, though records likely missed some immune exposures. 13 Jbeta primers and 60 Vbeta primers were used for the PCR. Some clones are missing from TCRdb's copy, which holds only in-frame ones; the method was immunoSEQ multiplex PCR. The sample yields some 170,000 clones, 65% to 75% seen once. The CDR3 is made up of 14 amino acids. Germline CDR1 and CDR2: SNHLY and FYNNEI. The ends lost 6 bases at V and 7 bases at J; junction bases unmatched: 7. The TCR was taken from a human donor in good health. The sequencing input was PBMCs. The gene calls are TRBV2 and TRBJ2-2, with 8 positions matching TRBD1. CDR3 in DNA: TGTGCCAGCAGCCCGGACAGGGTCGTCGGGGAGCTGTTTTTT. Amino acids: CASSPDRVVGELFF.